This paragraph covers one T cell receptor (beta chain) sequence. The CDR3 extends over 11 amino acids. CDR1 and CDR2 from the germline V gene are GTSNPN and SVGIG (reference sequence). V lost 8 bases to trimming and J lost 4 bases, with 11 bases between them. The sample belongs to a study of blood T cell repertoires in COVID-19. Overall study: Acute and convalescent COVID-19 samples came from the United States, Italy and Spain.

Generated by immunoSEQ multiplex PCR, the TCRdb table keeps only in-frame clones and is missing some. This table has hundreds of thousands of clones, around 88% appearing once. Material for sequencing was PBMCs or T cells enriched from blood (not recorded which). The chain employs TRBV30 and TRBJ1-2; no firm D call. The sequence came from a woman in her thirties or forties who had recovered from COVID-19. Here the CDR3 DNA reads TGTGCCGGCGGGGAGATCTATGGCTACACCTTC. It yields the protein CAGGEIYGYTF.